The T cell receptor (beta chain) under discussion was sequenced for a study of blood T cell repertoires in COVID-19. The table came from immunoSEQ multiplex PCR; TCRdb's copy has only in-frame clones and leaves some out. The sample lists 250,000 to 350,000 clones, around 91% occurring once. This clone was observed once. The J segment lost 10 bases and the V segment lost 5 bases, leaving 9 bases of the junction unmatched. Looked up from germline, CDR1 is MGHDK and CDR2 is SYGVNS. The CDR3 runs to 15 residues. The V and J genes are TRBV25-1 and TRBJ1-6, with 9 bases matching TRBD1. The TCR was taken from a woman between 18 and 29 years old who had recovered from COVID-19. Source material: PBMCs or T cells enriched from blood (not recorded which). CDR3 sequence (DNA): TGTGCCAGCAGTTCTAAACAGGGGGCACGGTCACCCCTCCACTTT. This translates into CASSSKQGARSPLHF. Complete variable domain (other parts from reference TRBV25-1 and TRBJ1-6): EADIYQTPRYLVIGTGKKITLECSQTMGHDKMYWYQQDPGMELHLIHYSYGVNSTEKGDLSSESTVSRIRTEHFPLTLESARPSHTSQYLCASSSKQGARSPLHFGNGTRLTVT.